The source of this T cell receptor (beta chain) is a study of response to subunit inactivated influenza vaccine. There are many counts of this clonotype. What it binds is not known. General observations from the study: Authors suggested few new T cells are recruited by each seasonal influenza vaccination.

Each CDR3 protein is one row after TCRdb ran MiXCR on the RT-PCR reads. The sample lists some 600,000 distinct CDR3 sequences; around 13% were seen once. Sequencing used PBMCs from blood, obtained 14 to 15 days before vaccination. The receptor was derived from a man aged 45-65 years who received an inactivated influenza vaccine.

CDR3: CASSAGGLYNEQFF. CDR3 DNA sequence: TGCGCCAGCAGCGCGGGGGGCCTCTACAATGAGCAGTTCTTC. The V gene is TRBV5-1, the J gene TRBJ2-1; 8 nucleotides match TRBD2. The CDR3 length is 14 residues. Germline V gives CDR1 SGHRS, CDR2 YFSETQ. J gave up 3 bases and V 4 bases, and 3 bases lay outside the gene matches.